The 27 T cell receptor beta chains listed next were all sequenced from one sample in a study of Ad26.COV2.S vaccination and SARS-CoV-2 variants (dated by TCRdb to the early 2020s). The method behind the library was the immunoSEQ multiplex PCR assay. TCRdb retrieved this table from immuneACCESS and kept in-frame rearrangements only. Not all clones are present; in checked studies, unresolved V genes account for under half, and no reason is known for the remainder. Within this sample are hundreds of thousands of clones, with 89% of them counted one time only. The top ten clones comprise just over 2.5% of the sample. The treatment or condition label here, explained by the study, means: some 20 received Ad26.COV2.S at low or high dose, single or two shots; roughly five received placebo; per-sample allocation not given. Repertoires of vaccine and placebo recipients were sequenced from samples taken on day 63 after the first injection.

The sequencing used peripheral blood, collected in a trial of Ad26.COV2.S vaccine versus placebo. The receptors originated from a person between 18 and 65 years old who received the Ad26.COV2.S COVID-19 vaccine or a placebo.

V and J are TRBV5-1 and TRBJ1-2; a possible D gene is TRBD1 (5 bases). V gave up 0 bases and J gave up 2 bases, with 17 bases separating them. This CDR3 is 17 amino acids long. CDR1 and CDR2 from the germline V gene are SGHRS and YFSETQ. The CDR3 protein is CASSLAGRGGTNYGYTF. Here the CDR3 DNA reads TGCGCCAGCAGCTTGGCGGGGCGTGGGGGTACCAACTATGGCTACACCTTC. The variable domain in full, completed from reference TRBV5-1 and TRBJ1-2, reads KAGVTQTPRYLIKTRGQQVTLSCSPISGHRSVSWYQQTPGQGLQFLFEYFSETQRNKGNFPGRFSGRQFSNSRSEMNVSTLELGDSALYLCASSLAGRGGTNYGYTFGSGTRLTVV.

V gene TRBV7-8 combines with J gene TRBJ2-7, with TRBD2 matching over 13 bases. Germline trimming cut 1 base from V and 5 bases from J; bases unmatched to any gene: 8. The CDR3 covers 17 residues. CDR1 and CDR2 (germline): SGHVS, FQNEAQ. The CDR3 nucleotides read TGTGCCAGCAGCTTAGAACTAGCGGGGGGGCAAGGCCACGAGCAGTACTTC. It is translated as CASSLELAGGQGHEQYF. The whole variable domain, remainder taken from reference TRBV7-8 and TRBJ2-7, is GAGVSQSPRYKVAKRGQDVALRCDPISGHVSLFWYQQALGQGPEFLTYFQNEAQLDKSGLPSDRFFAERPEGSVSTLKIQRTQQEDSAVYLCASSLELAGGQGHEQYFGPGTRLTVT.

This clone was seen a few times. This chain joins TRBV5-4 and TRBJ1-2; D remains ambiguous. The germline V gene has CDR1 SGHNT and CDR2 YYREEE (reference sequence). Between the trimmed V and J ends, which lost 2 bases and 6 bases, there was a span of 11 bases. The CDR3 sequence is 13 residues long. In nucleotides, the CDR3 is TGTGCCAGCAGCTTTAGCCAGAGAAATGGCTACACCTTC. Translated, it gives CASSFSQRNGYTF. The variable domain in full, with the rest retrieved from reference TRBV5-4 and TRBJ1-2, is ETGVTQSPTHLIKTRGQQVTLRCSSQSGHNTVSWYQQALGQGPQFIFQYYREEENGRGNFPPRFSGLQFPNYSSELNVNALELDDSALYLCASSFSQRNGYTFGSGTRLTVV.

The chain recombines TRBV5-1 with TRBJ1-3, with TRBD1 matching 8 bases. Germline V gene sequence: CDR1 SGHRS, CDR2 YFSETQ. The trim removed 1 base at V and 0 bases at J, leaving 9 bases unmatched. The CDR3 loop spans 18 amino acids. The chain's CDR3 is CASSLYGQGHNSGNTIYF. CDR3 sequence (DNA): TGCGCCAGCAGCTTGTATGGACAGGGACATAACTCTGGAAACACCATATATTTT.

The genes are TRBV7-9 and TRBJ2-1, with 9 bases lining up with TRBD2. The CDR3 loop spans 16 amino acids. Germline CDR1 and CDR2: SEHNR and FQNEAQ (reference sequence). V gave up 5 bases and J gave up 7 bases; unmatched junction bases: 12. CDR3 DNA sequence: TGTGCCAGCAGCCTTAAGAGGGTAGCGGGGGATAATGAGCAGTTCTTC. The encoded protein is CASSLKRVAGDNEQFF.

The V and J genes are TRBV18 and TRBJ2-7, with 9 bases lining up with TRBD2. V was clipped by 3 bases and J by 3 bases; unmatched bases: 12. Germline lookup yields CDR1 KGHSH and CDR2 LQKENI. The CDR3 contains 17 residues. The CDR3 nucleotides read TGTGCCAGCTCACCCTCTACCCCTAGCGGGATAGTCTACGAGCAGTACGTC. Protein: CASSPSTPSGIVYEQYV.

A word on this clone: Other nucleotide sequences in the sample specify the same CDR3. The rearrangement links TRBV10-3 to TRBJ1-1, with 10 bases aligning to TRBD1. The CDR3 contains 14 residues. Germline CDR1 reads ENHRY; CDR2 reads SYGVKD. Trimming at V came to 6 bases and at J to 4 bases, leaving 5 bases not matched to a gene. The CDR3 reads CAISPGQGGTEAFF. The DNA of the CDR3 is TGTGCCATCAGCCCAGGACAGGGGGGCACTGAAGCTTTCTTT.

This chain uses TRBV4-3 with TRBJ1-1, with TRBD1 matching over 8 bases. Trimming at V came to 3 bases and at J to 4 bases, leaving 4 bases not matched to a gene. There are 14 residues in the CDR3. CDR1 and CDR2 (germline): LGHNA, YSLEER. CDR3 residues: CASSQYTGGTEAFF. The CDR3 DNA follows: TGCGCCAGCAGCCAGTATACAGGGGGCACTGAAGCTTTCTTT.

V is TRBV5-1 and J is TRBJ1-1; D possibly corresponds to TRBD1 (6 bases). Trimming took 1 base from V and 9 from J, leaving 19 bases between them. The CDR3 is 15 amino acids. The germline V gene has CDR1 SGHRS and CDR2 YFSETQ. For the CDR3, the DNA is TGCGCCAGCAGCTTGCTAGGACAGTTCGGGGTTCAAGCTTTCTTT. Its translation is CASSLLGQFGVQAFF.

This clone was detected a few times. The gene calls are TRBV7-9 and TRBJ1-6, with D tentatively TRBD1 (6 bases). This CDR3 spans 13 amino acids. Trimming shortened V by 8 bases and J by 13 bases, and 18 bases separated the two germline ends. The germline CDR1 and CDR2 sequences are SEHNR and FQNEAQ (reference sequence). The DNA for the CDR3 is TGTGCCAGCGATGGAGAACAGGGCTCCCCCCTCCACTTT. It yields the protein CASDGEQGSPLHF.

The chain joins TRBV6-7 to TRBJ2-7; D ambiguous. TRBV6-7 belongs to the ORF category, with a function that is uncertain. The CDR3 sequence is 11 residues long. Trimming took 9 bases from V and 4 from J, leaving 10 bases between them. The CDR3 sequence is CASWKWYEQYV. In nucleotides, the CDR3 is TGTGCCAGTTGGAAGTGGTACGAGCAGTACGTC.

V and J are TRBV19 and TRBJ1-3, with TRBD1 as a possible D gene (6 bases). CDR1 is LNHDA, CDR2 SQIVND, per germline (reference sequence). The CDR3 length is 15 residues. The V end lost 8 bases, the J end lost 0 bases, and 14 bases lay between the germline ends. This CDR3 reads CASGKGVHSGNTIYF. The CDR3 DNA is TGTGCCAGTGGGAAGGGGGTGCACTCTGGAAACACCATATATTTT.

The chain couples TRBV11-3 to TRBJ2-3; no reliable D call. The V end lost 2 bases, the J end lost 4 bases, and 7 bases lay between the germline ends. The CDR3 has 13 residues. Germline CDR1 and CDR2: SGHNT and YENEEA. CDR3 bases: TGTGCCAGCAGCTTAATGTTGGCAGATACGCAGTATTTT. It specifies CASSLMLADTQYF.

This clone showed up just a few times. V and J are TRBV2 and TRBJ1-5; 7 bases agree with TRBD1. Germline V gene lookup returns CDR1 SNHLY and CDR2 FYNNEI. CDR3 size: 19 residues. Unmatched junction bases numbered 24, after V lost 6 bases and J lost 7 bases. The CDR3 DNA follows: TGTGCCAGCAGACCTGGGGGACAGCGTCTGACCTTATCGGGGCAGCCCCAGCATTTT. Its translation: CASRPGGQRLTLSGQPQHF. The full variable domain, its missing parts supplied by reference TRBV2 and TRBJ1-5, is EPEVTQTPSHQVTQMGQEVILRCVPISNHLYFYWYRQILGQKVEFLVSFYNNEISEKSEIFDDQFSVERPDGSNFTLKIRSTKLEDSAMYFCASRPGGQRLTLSGQPQHFGDGTRLSIL.

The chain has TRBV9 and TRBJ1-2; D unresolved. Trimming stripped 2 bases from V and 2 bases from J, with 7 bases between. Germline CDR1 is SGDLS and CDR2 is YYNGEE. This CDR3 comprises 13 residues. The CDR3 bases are TGTGCCAGCAGCGTGTCCAACAACTATGGCTACACCTTC. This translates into CASSVSNNYGYTF. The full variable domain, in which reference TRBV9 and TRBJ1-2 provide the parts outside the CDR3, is DSGVTQTPKHLITATGQRVTLRCSPRSGDLSVYWYQQSLDQGLQFLIQYYNGEERAKGNILERFSAQQFPDLHSELNLSSLELGDSALYFCASSVSNNYGYTFGSGTRLTVV.

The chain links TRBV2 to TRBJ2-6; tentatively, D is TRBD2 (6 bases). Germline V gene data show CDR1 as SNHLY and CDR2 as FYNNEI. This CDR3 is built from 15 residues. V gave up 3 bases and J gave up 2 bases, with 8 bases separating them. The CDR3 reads CASSDGGAGANVLTF. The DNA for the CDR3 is TGTGCCAGCAGTGACGGGGGAGCTGGGGCCAACGTCCTGACTTTC.

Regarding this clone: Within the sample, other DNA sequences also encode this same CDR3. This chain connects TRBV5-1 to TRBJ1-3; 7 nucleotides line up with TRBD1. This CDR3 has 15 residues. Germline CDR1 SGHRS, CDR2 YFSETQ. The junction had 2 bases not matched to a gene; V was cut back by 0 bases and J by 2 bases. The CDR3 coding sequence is TGCGCCAGCAGCTTGGAAGGGGGCACTGGAAACACCATATATTTT. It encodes CASSLEGGTGNTIYF. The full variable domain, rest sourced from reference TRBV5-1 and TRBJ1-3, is KAGVTQTPRYLIKTRGQQVTLSCSPISGHRSVSWYQQTPGQGLQFLFEYFSETQRNKGNFPGRFSGRQFSNSRSEMNVSTLELGDSALYLCASSLEGGTGNTIYFGEGSWLTVV.

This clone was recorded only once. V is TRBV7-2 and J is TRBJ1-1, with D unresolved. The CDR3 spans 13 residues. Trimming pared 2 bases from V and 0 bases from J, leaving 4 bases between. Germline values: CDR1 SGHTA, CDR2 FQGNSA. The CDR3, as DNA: TGTGCCAGCAGCTTAACTATGAACACTGAAGCTTTCTTT. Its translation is CASSLTMNTEAFF. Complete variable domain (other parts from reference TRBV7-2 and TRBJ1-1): GAGVSQSPSNKVTEKGKDVELRCDPISGHTALYWYRQSLGQGLEFLIYFQGNSAPDKSGLPSDRFSAERTGGSVSTLTIQRTQQEDSAVYLCASSLTMNTEAFFGQGTRLTVV.

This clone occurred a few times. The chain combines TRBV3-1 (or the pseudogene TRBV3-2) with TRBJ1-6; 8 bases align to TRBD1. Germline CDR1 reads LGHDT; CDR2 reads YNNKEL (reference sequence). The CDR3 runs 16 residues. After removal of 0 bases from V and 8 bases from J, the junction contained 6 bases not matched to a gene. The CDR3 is CASSQDFGTGHSPLHF. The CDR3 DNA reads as TGTGCCAGCAGCCAAGATTTTGGGACAGGACATTCACCCCTCCACTTT.

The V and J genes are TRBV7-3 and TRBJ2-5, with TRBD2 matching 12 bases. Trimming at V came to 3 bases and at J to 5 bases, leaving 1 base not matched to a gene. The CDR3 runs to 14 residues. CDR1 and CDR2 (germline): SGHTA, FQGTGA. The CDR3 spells CASSFGTSGETQYF. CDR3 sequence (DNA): TGTGCCAGCAGCTTCGGGACTAGCGGGGAGACCCAGTACTTC.

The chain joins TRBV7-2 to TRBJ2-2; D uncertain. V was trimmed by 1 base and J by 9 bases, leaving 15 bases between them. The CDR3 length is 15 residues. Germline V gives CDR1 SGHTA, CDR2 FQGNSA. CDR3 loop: CASSLVAERIRELFF. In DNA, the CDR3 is TGTGCCAGCAGCTTAGTGGCAGAGAGAATTCGGGAGCTGTTTTTT. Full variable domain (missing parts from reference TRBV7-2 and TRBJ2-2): GAGVSQSPSNKVTEKGKDVELRCDPISGHTALYWYRQSLGQGLEFLIYFQGNSAPDKSGLPSDRFSAERTGGSVSTLTIQRTQQEDSAVYLCASSLVAERIRELFFGEGSRLTVL.

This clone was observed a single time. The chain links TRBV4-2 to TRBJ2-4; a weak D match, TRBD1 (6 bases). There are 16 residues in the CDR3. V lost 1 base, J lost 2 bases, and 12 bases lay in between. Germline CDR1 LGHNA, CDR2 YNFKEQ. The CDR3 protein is CASSQAQGTSKNIQYF. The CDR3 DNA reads TGTGCCAGCAGCCAAGCACAGGGTACTTCCAAAAACATTCAGTACTTC.

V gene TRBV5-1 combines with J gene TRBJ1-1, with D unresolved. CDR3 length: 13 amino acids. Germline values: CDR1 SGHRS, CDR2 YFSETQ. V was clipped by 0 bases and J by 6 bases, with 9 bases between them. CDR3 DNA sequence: TGCGCCAGCAGCTTGGGAAGGGCCGCTGAAGCTTTCTTT. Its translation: CASSLGRAAEAFF.

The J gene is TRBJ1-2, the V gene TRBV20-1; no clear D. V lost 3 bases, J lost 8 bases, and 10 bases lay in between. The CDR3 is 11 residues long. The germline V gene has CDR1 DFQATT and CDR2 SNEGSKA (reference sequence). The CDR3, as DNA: TGCAGTGCTAGTCGATGGAAGGGCTACACCTTC. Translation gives CSASRWKGYTF.

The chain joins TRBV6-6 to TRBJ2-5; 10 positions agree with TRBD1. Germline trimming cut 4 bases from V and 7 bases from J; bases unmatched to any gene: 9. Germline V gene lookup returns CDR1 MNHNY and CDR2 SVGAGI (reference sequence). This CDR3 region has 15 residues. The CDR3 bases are TGTGCCAGCAGTTCGGGACAGGGGCTCGATCGGACCCAGTACTTC. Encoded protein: CASSSGQGLDRTQYF.

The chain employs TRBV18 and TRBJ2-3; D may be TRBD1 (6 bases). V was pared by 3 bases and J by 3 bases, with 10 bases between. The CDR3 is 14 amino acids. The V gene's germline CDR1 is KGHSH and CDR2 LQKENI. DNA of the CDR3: TGTGCCAGCTCACCGGGGGCACGTACAGATACGCAGTATTTT. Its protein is CASSPGARTDTQYF.

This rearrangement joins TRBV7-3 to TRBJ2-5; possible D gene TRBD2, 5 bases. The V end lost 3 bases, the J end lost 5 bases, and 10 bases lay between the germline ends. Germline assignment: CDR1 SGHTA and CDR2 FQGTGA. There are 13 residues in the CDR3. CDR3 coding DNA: TGTGCCAGCAGCTTGGGGAGTTTGGAGACCCAGTACTTC. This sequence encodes CASSLGSLETQYF.